The 32 T cell receptor beta chains below were found in one sample sequenced in a study of memory CD4+ T cells and cytomegalovirus serostatus. Produced via immunoSEQ multiplex PCR; TCRdb's table is partial and in-frame only. The sample contains 40,000 to 55,000 clones, over 60% of which appear only once. Single viable CD3+CD4+CD8-CD45RO+ cells were sorted as the memory CD4+ T cells. The material sequenced was memory CD4+ T cells from blood. The receptors stem from an adult in good health and CMV-seronegative.

V and J are TRBV5-1 and TRBJ1-1, with D perhaps matching TRBD1 (6 bases). This CDR3 has 16 residues. Trimming shortened V by 5 bases and J by 0 bases, and 17 bases separated the two germline ends. CDR1 is SGHRS and CDR2 is YFSETQ in the germline V gene. CDR3 sequence (DNA): TGCGCCAGCAGGGAGGGGGGGGCCGAAATGAACACTGAAGCTTTCTTT. Translated: CASREGGAEMNTEAFF. The full variable domain, its missing parts supplied by reference TRBV5-1 and TRBJ1-1, is KAGVTQTPRYLIKTRGQQVTLSCSPISGHRSVSWYQQTPGQGLQFLFEYFSETQRNKGNFPGRFSGRQFSNSRSEMNVSTLELGDSALYLCASREGGAEMNTEAFFGQGTRLTVV.

This rearrangement joins TRBV20-1 to TRBJ1-2; D ambiguous. Germline-derived CDR1 and CDR2 are DFQATT and SNEGSKA (reference sequence). V lost 6 bases to trimming and J lost 3 bases, with 8 bases between them. CDR3 size: 11 residues. CDR3 in DNA: TGCAGTGCGCCCCGGGACTATGGCTACACCTTC. Its protein product is CSAPRDYGYTF.

The genes are TRBV28 and TRBJ1-6; 7 positions agree with TRBD1. This CDR3 has 12 residues. The trim removed 7 bases at V and 8 bases at J, leaving 2 bases unmatched. Germline V gene data show CDR1 as MDHEN and CDR2 as SYDVKM. CDR3 loop: CASTRGDSPLHF. The DNA for the CDR3 is TGTGCCAGCACCAGGGGGGATTCACCCCTCCACTTT.

This chain joins TRBV7-8 and TRBJ1-1, with D possibly being TRBD1 (5 bases). The germline gives CDR1 SGHVS, CDR2 FQNEAQ. The CDR3 consists of 10 residues. V was trimmed by 8 bases and J by 13 bases, leaving 14 bases between them. CDR3 protein: CASGDSGIFF. DNA for the CDR3: TGTGCCAGCGGGGACTCCGGGATTTTCTTT.

The CDR3, as DNA: TGTGCCAGCAGCACCCGCCTAAGGAAGGGGGGCGGTGGCTACACCTTC. It translates to CASSTRLRKGGGGYTF. The chain combines TRBV11-2 with TRBJ1-2; tentatively, D is TRBD1 (6 bases). Germline values: CDR1 SGHAT, CDR2 FQNNGV. V dropped 5 bases and J dropped 7 bases, with 23 bases sitting between them. This CDR3 is 16 amino acids long.

A note on this clone: At one end the junction does not follow the germline gene, possibly because of a read error. J is TRBJ2-7 and V is TRBV5-1; D may be TRBD1 (6 bases). CDR3 length: 13 residues. From germline, CDR1 is SGHRS and CDR2 YFSETQ. CDR3 in amino acids: CASSQDSVYEQYF. CDR3 nucleotides: TGTGCCAGCAGTCAGGACAGCGTCTACGAGCAGTACTTC.

The rearrangement joins TRBV28 to TRBJ2-1; D unresolved. The CDR3 is 14 residues long. V shed 2 bases and J shed 5 bases, with 10 bases lying between them. CDR1 and CDR2 from the germline V gene are MDHEN and SYDVKM. Here the CDR3 reads CASSLTGIHNEQFF. In nucleotides, the CDR3 is TGTGCCAGCAGTTTAACCGGCATCCACAATGAGCAGTTCTTC. Variable domain in full (rest from reference TRBV28 and TRBJ2-1): DVKVTQSSRYLVKRTGEKVFLECVQDMDHENMFWYRQDPGLGLRLIYFSYDVKMKEKGDIPEGYSVSREKKERFSLILESASTNQTSMYLCASSLTGIHNEQFFGPGTRLTVL.

The chain has TRBV5-5 and TRBJ1-5, with unresolved D. Trimming cost V 4 bases and J 9 bases, with 23 bases left between them. Germline CDR1 SGHKS, CDR2 YYEKEE (reference sequence). This CDR3 spans 16 amino acids. The CDR3 is CASSLMLLEDYRPQHF. The CDR3 DNA is TGTGCCAGCAGCCTGATGCTTCTGGAGGACTATCGGCCCCAGCATTTT.

The genes are TRBV2 and TRBJ1-6; perhaps TRBD1 as D (5 bases). Germline V gene data show CDR1 as SNHLY and CDR2 as FYNNEI. The ends were cut back, 5 bases at V and 8 bases at J, with 16 bases in the middle. This CDR3 is 15 amino acids long. The CDR3 region has the DNA TGTGCCAGCAGTTTGACACGGCGGGGGGATTCACCCCTCCACTTT. This encodes CASSLTRRGDSPLHF.

The rearrangement links TRBV5-6 to TRBJ1-5; D remains unclear. The CDR3 is 13 amino acids. Germline V CDR1 and CDR2: SGHDT, YYEEEE. V shed 4 bases and J shed 9 bases, with 14 bases lying between them. The CDR3 region has the DNA TGTGCCAGCAGCGTACTGGGAGGGCTGCCCCAGCATTTT. It is translated as CASSVLGGLPQHF.

J is TRBJ1-2 and V is TRBV27, with 9 bases identical to TRBD1. Germline loops: CDR1 MNHEY, CDR2 SMNVEV (reference sequence). V lost 6 bases, J lost 4 bases, and 6 bases stayed unmatched. The CDR3 spans 14 residues. DNA for the CDR3: TGTGCCAGCAGAACAACAGGGGGCGTCTATGGCTACACCTTC. Protein sequence: CASRTTGGVYGYTF.

This clone was observed a handful of times. The chain couples TRBV6-1 to TRBJ2-1; possibly TRBD1 or TRBD2 for D (5 bases each). V gave up 3 bases and J gave up 6 bases, with 15 bases separating them. CDR3 length equals 15 residues. Germline CDR1 reads MNHNS; CDR2 reads SASEGT. The CDR3 region is CASSEGRLPPNEQFF. In DNA form, the CDR3 reads TGTGCCAGCAGTGAGGGGCGACTACCCCCCAATGAGCAGTTCTTC.

A few counts support this clone. The chain is built from TRBV4-1 and TRBJ1-1, with unresolved D. V was shortened by 0 bases and J by 4 bases, with 12 bases between the two germline ends. The germline gives CDR1 MGHRA, CDR2 YSYEKL. This CDR3 comprises 15 residues. The chain's CDR3 is CASSQDRHGATEAFF. CDR3 coding DNA: TGCGCCAGCAGCCAAGATCGACACGGAGCCACTGAAGCTTTCTTT.

The chain links TRBV27 to TRBJ1-2, with D possibly matching TRBD1 (5 bases). V lost 6 bases and J 6 bases, leaving 23 bases between the germline ends. The CDR3 loop spans 16 amino acids. Germline V gene sequence: CDR1 MNHEY, CDR2 SMNVEV (reference sequence). This CDR3 is CASSLKPDPTGHGYTF. The CDR3 bases are TGTGCCAGCAGCCTTAAGCCGGACCCCACAGGCCATGGCTACACCTTC.

The V call is TRBV5-1, the J call TRBJ1-1; 7 positions agree with TRBD1. CDR3 length: 15 amino acids. Germline V gene data show CDR1 as SGHRS and CDR2 as YFSETQ. V lost 7 bases to trimming and J lost 4 bases; unmatched junction nucleotides: 13. CDR3 nucleotide sequence: TGCGCCAGCTCCAAAGGGGGCGCCCCCGTCACTGAAGCTTTCTTT. Translating gives CASSKGGAPVTEAFF.

Details on this clone: Other DNA sequences from this sample encode an identical CDR3 as well. This CDR3 reads CASSLGSGGDTGELFF. The CDR3 DNA sequence: TGCGCCAGCAGCTTAGGTTCAGGGGGAGACACCGGGGAGCTGTTTTTT. V usage is TRBV5-1 and J usage is TRBJ2-2; TRBD1 matches 7 bases. CDR3 length: 16 amino acids. Germline V gene data show CDR1 as SGHRS and CDR2 as YFSETQ. With V trimmed by 2 bases and J by 3 bases, 7 bases remained unmatched.

This clone was seen only a few times. This chain uses TRBV7-9 with TRBJ2-7, with D perhaps matching TRBD2 (5 bases). V dropped 1 base and J dropped 4 bases, with 8 bases sitting between them. The CDR3 runs 13 residues. CDR1 and CDR2 (germline): SEHNR, FQNEAQ (reference sequence). The CDR3 sequence: CASSLGRRYEQYF. The CDR3 nucleotides read TGTGCCAGCAGCTTAGGAAGGAGGTACGAGCAGTACTTC. The full variable domain, completed using reference TRBV7-9 and TRBJ2-7, is DTGVSQNPRHKITKRGQNVTFRCDPISEHNRLYWYRQTLGQGPEFLTYFQNEAQLEKSRLLSDRFSAERPKGSFSTLEIQRTEQGDSAMYLCASSLGRRYEQYFGPGTRLTVT.

The chain joins TRBV16 to TRBJ2-7, with a tentative D call TRBD2 (5 bases). The CDR3 covers 12 residues. Germline assignment: CDR1 KGHSY and CDR2 FQNENV. V was trimmed by 3 bases and J by 11 bases, leaving 14 bases between them. The CDR3 DNA sequence: TGTGCCAGCAGCCAGGAGAGGGATTCGAAGTACTTC. Protein sequence: CASSQERDSKYF.

V usage is TRBV5-1 and J usage is TRBJ2-7; D uncertain. Germline values: CDR1 SGHRS, CDR2 YFSETQ. Trimming took 0 bases from V and 3 from J, leaving 10 bases between them. CDR3 length: 14 residues. CDR3 loop: CASSLEGSNYEQYF. The CDR3 nucleotides read TGCGCCAGCAGCTTGGAGGGCTCGAACTACGAGCAGTACTTC.

The J gene is TRBJ1-1, the V gene TRBV7-9, with D perhaps matching TRBD1 (5 bases). The germline gives CDR1 SEHNR, CDR2 FQNEAQ (reference sequence). CDR3 length: 17 amino acids. V was clipped by 1 base and J by 1 base, with 16 bases between them. CDR3 protein: CASSLGGLKKGNTEAFF. Here the CDR3 DNA reads TGTGCCAGCAGCTTAGGGGGACTGAAAAAAGGGAACACTGAAGCTTTCTTT.

The rearrangement joins TRBV5-1 to TRBJ2-5; TRBD1 or TRBD2 may be the D gene (5 bases each). CDR1 is SGHRS and CDR2 is YFSETQ in the germline V gene. The CDR3 loop spans 14 amino acids. Between the trimmed V and J ends, which lost 0 bases and 1 base, there was a span of 7 bases. CDR3 loop: CASSLAGTQETQYF. CDR3 DNA sequence: TGCGCCAGCAGCTTGGCTGGGACCCAAGAGACCCAGTACTTC. Looking up the rest from reference TRBV5-1 and TRBJ2-5 gives the full variable domain: KAGVTQTPRYLIKTRGQQVTLSCSPISGHRSVSWYQQTPGQGLQFLFEYFSETQRNKGNFPGRFSGRQFSNSRSEMNVSTLELGDSALYLCASSLAGTQETQYFGPGTRLLVL.

The V and J genes are TRBV6-1 and TRBJ1-6; maybe TRBD1 (5 bases). Germline-derived CDR1 and CDR2 are MNHNS and SASEGT. CDR3 length equals 17 residues. The V end lost 0 bases, the J end lost 7 bases, and 16 bases lay between the germline ends. CDR3 residues: CASSEAPGLGGNSPLHF. For the CDR3, the DNA is TGTGCCAGCAGTGAAGCGCCTGGGTTGGGGGGAAATTCACCCCTCCACTTT.

J is TRBJ1-5 and V is TRBV19; tentative D call: TRBD1 (5 bases). The CDR3 runs 15 residues. Per the germline V gene, CDR1 is LNHDA and CDR2 is SQIVND (reference sequence). V lost 4 bases to trimming and J lost 1 base, with 11 bases between them. Here the CDR3 reads CASSNHKGSNQPQHF. DNA of the CDR3: TGTGCCAGTAGTAACCATAAGGGGAGCAATCAGCCCCAGCATTTT.

The J gene is TRBJ2-7, the V gene TRBV13; 8 nucleotides line up with TRBD1. Looked up from germline, CDR1 is PRHDT and CDR2 is FYEKMQ (reference sequence). V gave up 6 bases and J gave up 2 bases; unmatched junction bases: 6. This CDR3 contains 14 residues. The CDR3 sequence is CASRGPDRAYEQYF. The DNA of the CDR3 is TGTGCCAGCAGGGGTCCGGACAGGGCCTACGAGCAGTACTTC.

CDR3 sequence reads: CASSLKAGETQYF. The CDR3 coding sequence is TGTGCCAGCAGCTTAAAAGCGGGGGAGACCCAGTACTTC. V gene TRBV7-3 combines with J gene TRBJ2-5, with 7 bases fitting TRBD2. Germline-derived CDR1 and CDR2 are SGHTA and FQGTGA. This CDR3 comprises 13 residues. Trimming removed 1 base from V and 5 bases from J; junction bases left unmatched: 1.

The sample holds a few counts of this clone. J is TRBJ1-2 and V is TRBV11-3; D is uncertain. Germline CDR1 SGHNT, CDR2 YENEEA. The length of the CDR3 is 16 residues. V was cut by 0 bases and J by 2 bases, with 13 bases left in between. The CDR3 DNA follows: TGTGCCAGCAGCTTAGAAGGTCGCGCGGGGAACTATGGCTACACCTTC. Translation gives CASSLEGRAGNYGYTF.

The DNA of the CDR3 is TGTGCCTGGAGTGCCGGACAGTTCAATCAGCCCCAGCATTTT. This codes for CAWSAGQFNQPQHF. The chain couples TRBV30 to TRBJ1-5; D is perhaps TRBD1 (6 bases). This CDR3 is 14 amino acids long. V gave up 1 base and J gave up 3 bases, with 10 bases separating them. Germline-derived CDR1 and CDR2 are GTSNPN and SVGIG (reference sequence). Using reference TRBV30 and TRBJ1-5 for the parts outside the CDR3, the full variable domain is SQTIHQWPATLVQPVGSPLSLECTVEGTSNPNLYWYRQAAGRGLQLLFYSVGIGQISSEVPQNLSASRPQDRQFILSSKKLLLSDSGFYLCAWSAGQFNQPQHFGDGTRLSIL.

This clone was observed a handful of times. The rearrangement joins TRBV10-3 to TRBJ2-7; 9 bases fit TRBD1. V shed 7 bases, J shed 5 bases, and the junction held 3 bases outside the gene matches. CDR3 size: 12 residues. Germline CDR1 reads ENHRY; CDR2 reads SYGVKD. CDR3 bases: TGTGCCATCACTAGGACAGGGGACGAGCAGTACTTC. Translating gives CAITRTGDEQYF.

This clone was observed a handful of times. The chain uses TRBV12-5 and TRBJ2-5; D is ambiguous. Trimming took 2 bases from V and 2 from J, leaving 6 bases between them. Looked up from germline, CDR1 is LGHNT and CDR2 is FRNRAP. The CDR3 length is 13 residues. In DNA form, the CDR3 reads TGTGCTAGTGGTTTGAGAGGTCAAGAGACCCAGTACTTC. It encodes CASGLRGQETQYF.

This clone was detected only once. The chain has TRBV28 and TRBJ1-4, with 9 bases matching TRBD1. CDR3 length equals 15 residues. Looked up from germline, CDR1 is MDHEN and CDR2 is SYDVKM. V lost 6 bases to trimming and J lost 5 bases; unmatched junction nucleotides: 7. The CDR3 bases are TGTGCCAGCAGCGAACCCGGGACAGGGAATGAAAAACTGTTTTTT. This translates into CASSEPGTGNEKLFF. Drawing the rest from reference TRBV28 and TRBJ1-4, the complete variable domain is DVKVTQSSRYLVKRTGEKVFLECVQDMDHENMFWYRQDPGLGLRLIYFSYDVKMKEKGDIPEGYSVSREKKERFSLILESASTNQTSMYLCASSEPGTGNEKLFFGSGTQLSVL.

This sequence joins TRBV5-1 and TRBJ1-4; TRBD1 agrees at 7 bases. The germline gives CDR1 SGHRS, CDR2 YFSETQ. This CDR3 contains 15 residues. Trimming cost V 4 bases and J 8 bases; bases outside gene matches: 11. The CDR3 bases are TGCGCCAGCAGCGGAGGACAGGCCCCCTCCGAAAAACTGTTTTTT. It translates to CASSGGQAPSEKLFF.

The gene calls are TRBV30 and TRBJ2-7, with a possible D match to TRBD2 (6 bases). The CDR3 runs to 12 residues. Trimming shortened V by 3 bases and J by 8 bases, and 14 bases separated the two germline ends. Germline V gene lookup returns CDR1 GTSNPN and CDR2 SVGIG (reference sequence). The CDR3 nucleotides read TGTGCCTGGAGCGGGACTCTTATGAAGCAGTACTTC. Protein: CAWSGTLMKQYF.